The T cell receptor (beta chain) under discussion was sequenced for a study of blood T cell repertoires in COVID-19. Looked up from germline, CDR1 is SEHNR and CDR2 is FQNEAQ (reference sequence). This CDR3 has 18 amino acids. Deletions cut 4 bases from V and 3 bases from J, with 23 bases between. TCRdb's table, derived via immunoSEQ multiplex PCR, lists solely in-frame clones and lacks some. The data show fewer than 250,000 clones, 70% to 90% seen once. Sequenced: peripheral blood. The sequence derives from a man in his 60s with acute or convalescent COVID-19. The chain couples TRBV7-9 to TRBJ2-3; possibly TRBD1 for D (6 bases). The CDR3 DNA reads TGTGCCAGCAGCTCTAAAGGGGAATACAGGGTCGGGACAGATACGCAGTATTTT. Translated: CASSSKGEYRVGTDTQYF.